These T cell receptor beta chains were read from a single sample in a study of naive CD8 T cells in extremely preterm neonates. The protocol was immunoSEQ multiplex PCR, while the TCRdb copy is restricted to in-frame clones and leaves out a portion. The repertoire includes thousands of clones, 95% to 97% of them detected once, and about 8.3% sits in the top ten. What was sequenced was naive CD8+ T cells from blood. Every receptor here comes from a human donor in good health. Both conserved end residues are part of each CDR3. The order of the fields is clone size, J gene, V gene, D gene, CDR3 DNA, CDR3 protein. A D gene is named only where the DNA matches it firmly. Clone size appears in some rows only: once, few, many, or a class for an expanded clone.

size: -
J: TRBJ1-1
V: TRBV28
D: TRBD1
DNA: TGTGCCAGCAGTGACCGACAGGGGGACGCTGAAGCTTTCTTT
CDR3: CASSDRQGDAEAFF

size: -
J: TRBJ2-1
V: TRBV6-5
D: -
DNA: TGTGCCAGCAGTCCCAACCTAAACCACAATGAGCAGTTCTTC
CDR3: CASSPNLNHNEQFF

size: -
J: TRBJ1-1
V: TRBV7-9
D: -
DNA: TGTGCCAGCAGCTTAGTGGTCACGGAGACTGAAGCTTTCTTT
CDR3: CASSLVVTETEAFF

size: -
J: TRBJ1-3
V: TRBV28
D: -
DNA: TGTGCCAGCAGTTTCCTGGACAAGAGCTCTGGAAACACCATATATTTT
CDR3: CASSFLDKSSGNTIYF

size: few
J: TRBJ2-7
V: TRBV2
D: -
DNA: TGTGCCAGCAGCCTCGACAGATCGTACGAGCAGTACTTC
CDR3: CASSLDRSYEQYF

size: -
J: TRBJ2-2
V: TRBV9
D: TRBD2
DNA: TGTGCCAGCAGCGACACTAGCGGGGGGGGCACCGGGGAGCTGTTTTTT
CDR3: CASSDTSGGGTGELFF

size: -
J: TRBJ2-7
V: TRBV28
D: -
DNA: TGTGCCAGCAGTTTGCCCGGAGAGTACGAGCAGTACTTC
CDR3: CASSLPGEYEQYF

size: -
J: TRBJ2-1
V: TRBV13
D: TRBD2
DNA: TGTGCCAGCAGCTTAGGGCTAGCGGGAATCAATGAGCAGTTCTTC
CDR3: CASSLGLAGINEQFF

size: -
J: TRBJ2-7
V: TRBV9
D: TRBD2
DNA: TGTGCCAGCAGCGTATCTAGCGGGAGTACGTACGAGCAGTACTTC
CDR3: CASSVSSGSTYEQYF

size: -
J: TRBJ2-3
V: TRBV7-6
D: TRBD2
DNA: TGTGCCAGCAGCTTAACAGTAGGTCTAGCGGGACTATATACGCAGTATTTT
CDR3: CASSLTVGLAGLYTQYF

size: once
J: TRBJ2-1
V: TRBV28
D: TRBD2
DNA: TGTGCCAGCAGTCCACCAACTAGCGGGCGTAGCTCCTACAATGAGCAGTTCTTC
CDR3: CASSPPTSGRSSYNEQFF

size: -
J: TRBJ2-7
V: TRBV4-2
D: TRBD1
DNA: TGTGCCAGCAGCCAACCGGGACAGGAGACCTACGAGCAGTACTTC
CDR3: CASSQPGQETYEQYF

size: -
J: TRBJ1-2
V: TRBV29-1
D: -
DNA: TGCAGCGTTGACGCCGGGACACTGCTTGGCTACACCTTC
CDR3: CSVDAGTLLGYTF

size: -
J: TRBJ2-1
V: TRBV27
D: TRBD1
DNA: TGTGCCAGCAGTCTGGGACAGGTGGATGAGCAGTTCTTC
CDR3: CASSLGQVDEQFF

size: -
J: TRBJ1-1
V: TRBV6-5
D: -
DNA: TGTGCCAGCAGACCCCCCAACAGGGTTTTTGAAGCTTTCTTT
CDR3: CASRPPNRVFEAFF

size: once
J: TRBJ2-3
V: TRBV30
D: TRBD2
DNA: TGTGCCTGGAGTGTCACTAGCGGGATGCGCACAGATACGCAGTATTTT
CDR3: CAWSVTSGMRTDTQYF